One and the same sample provided the 32 T cell receptor beta chains below, sequenced in a study of a mutant IDH1 vaccine in newly diagnosed glioma. These receptors lack a known antigen. Regarding time point: week 11, during vaccination. Each vaccine dose was 300 ug of mutant IDH1 20-mer peptide, with topical imiquimod. Here immunoSEQ multiplex PCR was the method, and the copy in TCRdb shows in-frame clones only, minus some. This table has approximately 64,000 clones, about 88% appearing once. Sequences were derived from PBMCs, sampled from a glioma patient whose treatment included an IDH1 peptide vaccine. Receptors originate from a woman aged 50 to 60 with glioma.

The chain is built from TRBV6-5 and TRBJ1-3; TRBD1 aligns across 9 bases. This CDR3 is 14 amino acids long. V dropped 6 bases and J dropped 0; count of bases not matched to a gene: 0. The germline CDR1 and CDR2 sequences are MNHEY and SVGAGI. CDR3 in DNA: TGTGCCAGCAGACAGGGGGCCTCTGGAAACACCATATATTTT. Translation gives CASRQGASGNTIYF.

This chain uses TRBV5-5 with TRBJ1-2, with D perhaps matching TRBD1 (6 bases). The CDR3 has 15 residues. Germline V lookup: CDR1 SGHKS, CDR2 YYEKEE (reference sequence). V was trimmed by 0 bases and J by 4 bases, leaving 13 bases between them. The CDR3 spells CASSLVGQGSYGYTF. In DNA, the CDR3 is TGTGCCAGCAGCTTGGTTGGGCAGGGGTCCTATGGCTACACCTTC.

The chain recombines TRBV20-1 with TRBJ2-1, with 11 bases fitting TRBD1. Germline CDR1 and CDR2: DFQATT and SNEGSKA (reference sequence). Trimming at V came to 4 bases and at J to 16 bases, leaving 6 bases not matched to a gene. The CDR3 runs 11 residues. The CDR3 protein is CSATWDRGRFF. The CDR3 DNA follows: TGCAGTGCTACCTGGGACAGGGGGAGATTCTTC.

The chain couples TRBV5-1 to TRBJ2-7; D is unclear. The ends were cut back, 7 bases at V and 2 bases at J, with 10 bases in the middle. In germline, CDR1 is SGHRS, CDR2 YFSETQ. This CDR3 is 12 amino acids long. DNA for the CDR3: TGCGCCAGCCGACTGAGCCCCTACGAGCAGTACTTC. This translates into CASRLSPYEQYF.

The chain employs TRBV6-5 and TRBJ2-7; 8 bases map to TRBD1. The V segment lost 0 bases and the J segment 6 bases; nucleotides outside the gene matches: 10. The CDR3 has 16 residues. CDR1 is MNHEY and CDR2 is SVGAGI in the germline V gene. CDR3 in amino acids: CASSYSRGTGRTEQYF. CDR3 coding DNA: TGTGCCAGCAGTTACTCTAGGGGGACAGGTCGAACCGAGCAGTACTTC.

The chain has TRBV5-1 and TRBJ2-7; possibly TRBD1 for D (6 bases). Trimming removed 3 bases at V and 4 bases at J, with 14 bases between. Germline-derived CDR1 and CDR2 are SGHRS and YFSETQ. The CDR3 runs 14 residues. This chain's CDR3 is CASSSGDIRYEQYF. The CDR3 DNA follows: TGCGCCAGCAGCTCAGGGGACATTCGGTACGAGCAGTACTTC.

V gene TRBV7-8 combines with J gene TRBJ2-7; tentatively, D is TRBD2 (5 bases). Trimming removed 1 base at V and 5 bases at J, with 12 bases between. The CDR3 sequence is 14 residues long. The germline V gene encodes CDR1 SGHVS and CDR2 FQNEAQ. The CDR3 is CASSLERLFHEQYF. CDR3 sequence (DNA): TGTGCCAGCAGCTTAGAGCGGCTCTTCCACGAGCAGTACTTC.

The chain recombines TRBV28 with TRBJ1-4; no clear D gene. V was trimmed by 2 bases and J by 0 bases, leaving 10 bases between them. The germline V gene has CDR1 MDHEN and CDR2 SYDVKM. This CDR3 has 16 amino acids. CDR3: CASSLGRIATNEKLFF. The CDR3 DNA sequence: TGTGCCAGCAGTTTAGGCAGGATTGCAACTAATGAAAAACTGTTTTTT.

This chain connects TRBV7-3 to TRBJ1-4, with unresolved D. There are 14 residues in the CDR3. With 0 bases removed from V and 4 bases from J, the gap between germline ends came to 6 bases. Germline loops: CDR1 SGHTA, CDR2 FQGTGA. The CDR3 protein is CASSLTSSNEKLFF. The CDR3 region has the DNA TGTGCCAGCAGCTTAACGTCCAGTAATGAAAAACTGTTTTTT.

The chain uses TRBV4-1 and TRBJ1-5; D is uncertain. The CDR3 sequence is 14 residues long. V shed 1 base and J shed 11 bases, with 15 bases lying between them. CDR1 and CDR2 (germline): MGHRA, YSYEKL. CDR3 nucleotide sequence: TGCGCCAGCAGCCAAGGCGGGAGGGAGCGAGCCCAGCATTTT. As protein: CASSQGGRERAQHF.

The chain is built from TRBV5-1 and TRBJ1-1, with D hard to call. CDR3 length: 11 residues. Trimming removed 0 bases from V and 3 bases from J, with 0 bases in between. Germline V CDR1 and CDR2: SGHRS, YFSETQ. The CDR3 loop reads CASSLDTEAFF. The CDR3 nucleotides are TGCGCCAGCAGCTTGGACACTGAAGCTTTCTTT.

The rearrangement uses TRBV5-1 and TRBJ1-6; tentatively, D is TRBD1 (6 bases). V was pared by 0 bases and J by 6 bases, with 16 bases between. Germline V lookup: CDR1 SGHRS, CDR2 YFSETQ. There are 17 residues in the CDR3. In nucleotides, the CDR3 is TGCGCCAGCAGCTTGGCCTCGGGGGCTCAGGCTAATTCACCCCTCCACTTT. Translation: CASSLASGAQANSPLHF. Full variable domain (rest looked up from reference TRBV5-1 and TRBJ1-6): KAGVTQTPRYLIKTRGQQVTLSCSPISGHRSVSWYQQTPGQGLQFLFEYFSETQRNKGNFPGRFSGRQFSNSRSEMNVSTLELGDSALYLCASSLASGAQANSPLHFGNGTRLTVT.

The chain carries TRBV7-8 and TRBJ2-2; 8 bases are shared with TRBD2. CDR1 and CDR2 from the germline V gene are SGHVS and FQNEAQ. The CDR3 contains 16 residues. The ends lost 5 bases at V and 6 bases at J; junction bases unmatched: 11. CDR3 loop: CASSPPRGAAAGELFF. CDR3 DNA sequence: TGTGCCAGCAGCCCCCCGCGGGGGGCCGCGGCCGGGGAGCTGTTTTTT.

This chain links TRBV15 with TRBJ2-2; D possibly matches TRBD1 or TRBD2 (5 bases each). Germline values: CDR1 LNHNV, CDR2 YYDKDF (reference sequence). The CDR3 spans 16 residues. Trimming shortened V by 0 bases and J by 2 bases, and 10 bases separated the two germline ends. The CDR3 DNA follows: TGTGCCACCAGCAGAGATCCGGGACCTAACACCGGGGAGCTGTTTTTT. Protein product: CATSRDPGPNTGELFF.

V and J are TRBV4-1 and TRBJ2-2; no definite D call. Germline V gene data show CDR1 as MGHRA and CDR2 as YSYEKL. This CDR3 is 12 amino acids long. Deletions cut 7 bases from V and 0 bases from J, with 3 bases between. The CDR3 nucleotides are TGCGCCAGCATAACGAACACCGGGGAGCTGTTTTTT. As protein: CASITNTGELFF.

The V call is TRBV5-4, the J call TRBJ1-3; 8 nucleotides line up with TRBD1. Germline trimming cut 4 bases from V and 4 bases from J; bases unmatched to any gene: 7. Germline V gene data show CDR1 as SGHNT and CDR2 as YYREEE (reference sequence). CDR3 length: 15 amino acids. Written as DNA, the CDR3 is TGTGCCAGCAGCCTGACAGGGGCGGTCGGAAACACCATATATTTT. Protein: CASSLTGAVGNTIYF. Looking up the rest from reference TRBV5-4 and TRBJ1-3 gives the full variable domain: ETGVTQSPTHLIKTRGQQVTLRCSSQSGHNTVSWYQQALGQGPQFIFQYYREEENGRGNFPPRFSGLQFPNYSSELNVNALELDDSALYLCASSLTGAVGNTIYFGEGSWLTVV.

The chain employs TRBV7-9 and TRBJ2-1; 10 bases line up with TRBD2. The CDR3 is 17 amino acids. The germline gives CDR1 SEHNR, CDR2 FQNEAQ (reference sequence). V was clipped by 2 bases and J by 4 bases; unmatched bases: 8. The CDR3 DNA reads TGTGCCAGCAGCTTATTCCTGACTAGCGGGCCTTACAATGAGCAGTTCTTC. Translating it yields CASSLFLTSGPYNEQFF.

J is TRBJ1-3 and V is TRBV30; 9 bases are a match to TRBD1. V trimming: 8 bases; J trimming: 6 bases; junction bases outside the gene matches: 5. The germline CDR1 and CDR2 sequences are GTSNPN and SVGIG (reference sequence). There are 12 residues in the CDR3. The CDR3 DNA reads as TGTGCCCTAGACAGGGGGACAAACACCATATATTTT. It codes for CALDRGTNTIYF.

The chain links TRBV9 to TRBJ1-2, with 9 bases lining up with TRBD1. The V segment lost 3 bases and the J segment 5 bases; nucleotides outside the gene matches: 11. Germline V gene data show CDR1 as SGDLS and CDR2 as YYNGEE. CDR3 size: 16 residues. The CDR3 here is CASSGNLQGAGYGYTF. CDR3 coding DNA: TGTGCCAGCAGCGGCAATCTACAGGGGGCTGGGTATGGCTACACCTTC.

V is TRBV6-6 and J is TRBJ1-1, with 7 bases that match TRBD1. The ends lost 7 bases at V and 4 bases at J; junction bases unmatched: 9. The CDR3 is made up of 14 amino acids. Germline values: CDR1 MNHNY, CDR2 SVGAGI (reference sequence). The CDR3 bases are TGTGCCAGCACAGAGACAGGGTCGGGCACTGAAGCTTTCTTT. It specifies CASTETGSGTEAFF.

The chain couples TRBV7-2 to TRBJ2-2; D not resolved. The CDR3 runs 15 residues. Per germline, CDR1 SGHTA and CDR2 FQGNSA. V was clipped by 1 base and J by 6 bases, with 12 bases between them. The CDR3 reads CASSLVGLGAGELFF. DNA for the CDR3: TGTGCCAGCAGCTTAGTAGGGCTAGGAGCCGGGGAGCTGTTTTTT.

V gene TRBV6-1 combines with J gene TRBJ2-2; the match to TRBD1 covers 7 bases. Germline assignment: CDR1 MNHNS and CDR2 SASEGT. The CDR3 spans 15 residues. Trimming removed 6 bases from V and 5 bases from J; junction bases left unmatched: 9. CDR3 bases: TGTGCCAGCAGCACAGAGGGGGCTTGGACCGGGGAGCTGTTTTTT. Its protein is CASSTEGAWTGELFF.

The J gene is TRBJ1-1, the V gene TRBV2; 10 nucleotides align to TRBD1. After removal of 6 bases from V and 0 bases from J, the junction contained 13 bases not matched to a gene. Germline V gene lookup returns CDR1 SNHLY and CDR2 FYNNEI. CDR3 length: 18 amino acids. The CDR3 reads CASRVKGQGISMNTEAFF. In DNA form, the CDR3 reads TGTGCCAGCAGGGTTAAGGGACAGGGGATTAGTATGAACACTGAAGCTTTCTTT.

The genes are TRBV7-9 and TRBJ1-2, with D possibly matching TRBD1 (5 bases). The CDR3 is made up of 17 amino acids. The germline CDR1 and CDR2 sequences are SEHNR and FQNEAQ (reference sequence). V was cut by 2 bases and J by 8 bases, with 24 bases left in between. CDR3 sequence reads: CASSLTAGGDSGGGYTF. As DNA, the CDR3 is TGTGCCAGCAGCTTAACGGCTGGTGGAGACAGCGGAGGCGGCTACACCTTC.

This clone has more than one count but fewer than ten. This chain joins TRBV7-3 and TRBJ1-5; TRBD1 is a possible D gene (5 bases). This CDR3 is 15 amino acids long. Germline CDR1 SGHTA, CDR2 FQGTGA. The ends were cut back, 4 bases at V and 4 bases at J, with 14 bases in the middle. The CDR3 DNA follows: TGTGCCAGCAGCTCCCAGGGATGGGGGAATCAGCCCCAGCATTTT. Amino acid sequence: CASSSQGWGNQPQHF.

The genes are TRBV6-5 and TRBJ1-1; D uncertain. CDR1 is MNHEY, CDR2 SVGAGI, per germline. Trimming stripped 5 bases from V and 4 bases from J, with 8 bases between. CDR3 size: 12 residues. CDR3 coding DNA: TGTGCCAGCAGTCGCGGGAGCACTGAAGCTTTCTTT. It encodes CASSRGSTEAFF.

This clone was detected only once. J is TRBJ2-7 and V is TRBV6-7; 8 bases agree with TRBD2. TRBV6-7 is treated as an ORF (open reading frame) with a function not yet certain. CDR3 length: 14 amino acids. J lost 3 bases, V lost 6 bases, and 7 bases had no gene match. CDR3 bases: TGTGCCAGCAGCCTGCCGGGACTAGTCTACGAGCAGTACTTC. Translating gives CASSLPGLVYEQYF.

The genes are TRBV25-1 and TRBJ2-7, with D perhaps TRBD1 (6 bases). Germline lookup yields CDR1 MGHDK and CDR2 SYGVNS. Trimming stripped 2 bases from V and 3 bases from J, with 11 bases between. The CDR3 extends over 14 amino acids. This CDR3 is CASSEPKGGYEQYF. The DNA for the CDR3 is TGTGCCAGCAGTGAACCCAAAGGGGGCTACGAGCAGTACTTC.

The chain uses TRBV11-2 and TRBJ1-3, with 12 bases matching TRBD1. There are 15 residues in the CDR3. The junction had 2 bases not matched to a gene; V was cut back by 4 bases and J by 4 bases. CDR1 SGHAT and CDR2 FQNNGV come from the germline V gene. The CDR3 here is CASSWDRGPGNTIYF. DNA for the CDR3: TGTGCCAGCAGCTGGGACAGGGGGCCGGGAAACACCATATATTTT.

This rearrangement joins TRBV5-6 to TRBJ2-7; D unresolved. V dropped 0 bases and J dropped 4 bases, with 5 bases sitting between them. CDR3 size: 12 residues. The germline CDR1 and CDR2 sequences are SGHDT and YYEEEE. Written as DNA, the CDR3 is TGTGCCAGCAGCTTGGTCACGTACGAGCAGTACTTC. This encodes CASSLVTYEQYF.

V gene TRBV6-6 combines with J gene TRBJ1-1; possible D gene TRBD1, 6 bases. Looked up from germline, CDR1 is MNHNY and CDR2 is SVGAGI (reference sequence). Deletions cut 6 bases from V and 5 bases from J, with 19 bases between. The CDR3 is made up of 15 amino acids. Here the CDR3 DNA reads TGTGCCAGCAGCCCGAACAGGGACGGGGGAACTGAAGCTTTCTTT. Translation gives CASSPNRDGGTEAFF.

This clone was seen only once. The DNA for the CDR3 is TGTGCCAGCAGTTCCCGGATGAGCAATCAGCCCCAGCATTTT. This codes for CASSSRMSNQPQHF. The V call is TRBV6-5, the J call TRBJ1-5, with D hard to call. The CDR3 sequence is 14 residues long. CDR1 MNHEY and CDR2 SVGAGI come from the germline V gene. V shed 4 bases and J shed 1 base, with 8 bases lying between them.